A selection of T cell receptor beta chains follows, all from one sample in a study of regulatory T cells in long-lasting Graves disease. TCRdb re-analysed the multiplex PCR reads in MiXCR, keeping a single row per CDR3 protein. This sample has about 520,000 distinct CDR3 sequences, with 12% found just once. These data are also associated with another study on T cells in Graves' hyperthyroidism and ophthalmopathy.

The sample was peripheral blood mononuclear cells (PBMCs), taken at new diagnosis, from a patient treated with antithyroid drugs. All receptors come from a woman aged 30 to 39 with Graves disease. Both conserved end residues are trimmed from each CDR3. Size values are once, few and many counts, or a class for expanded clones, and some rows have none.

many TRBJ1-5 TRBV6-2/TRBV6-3 ASSGGSHQWPQH
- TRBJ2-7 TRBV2 AVGGLAGAGEQY
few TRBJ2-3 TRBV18 ASSPRRGLLGADTQY
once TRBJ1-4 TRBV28 ASSFRGANERLF
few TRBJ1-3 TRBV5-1 ASSRDTGNTIY
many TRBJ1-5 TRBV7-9 ASSIGQEYSNQPQH
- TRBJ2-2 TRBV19 ASSGRMGPGELF
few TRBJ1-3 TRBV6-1 ASSPRGGISGNTIY
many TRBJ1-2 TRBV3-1 ASSQDIGANYGYT
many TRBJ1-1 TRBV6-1 ASSGDRPNTEAF
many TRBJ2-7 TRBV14 ASSQDLAGGAHEQY
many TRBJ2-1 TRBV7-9 ASSLTAGGTSYNEQF
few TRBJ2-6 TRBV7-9 ASSLGPGANVLT
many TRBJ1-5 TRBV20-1 SARQTGLGDQPQH
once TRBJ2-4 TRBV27 ASSPAVGAKNIQY
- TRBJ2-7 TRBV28 ASSWSRAGGGQY
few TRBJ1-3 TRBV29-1 SVDSGNGNTIY
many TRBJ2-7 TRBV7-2 ASSSRRENEQY
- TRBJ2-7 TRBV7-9 ASSLVGLASQYEQY
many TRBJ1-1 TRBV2 ASSEHTERAF
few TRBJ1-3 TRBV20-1 SARDTGRGNTIY
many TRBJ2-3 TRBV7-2 ASSPPPRKQY
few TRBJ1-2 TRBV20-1 SAKKGGYLYGYT
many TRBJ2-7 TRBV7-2 ASSLVAGGYEQY
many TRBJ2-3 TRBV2 ASNALTDTQY
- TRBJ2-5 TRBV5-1 ASSVAGGWETQY
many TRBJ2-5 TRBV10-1 ASSDIGEETQY
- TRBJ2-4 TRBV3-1 ASSQLIEGGNIQY